This T cell receptor (beta chain) was observed in a study of blood T cell repertoires in COVID-19. Participant-given clinical history determined each cohort assignment. CDR1 and CDR2 from the germline V gene are LNHDA and SQIVND (reference sequence). This CDR3 is built from 15 residues. The V end was cut by 3 bases, the J end by 1 base, with 9 bases between. Measured with immunoSEQ multiplex PCR; TCRdb has only the in-frame clones, and not every one. The sample shows roughly 520,000 clones, over 75% of them seen only once. V usage is TRBV19 and J usage is TRBJ2-2, with D possibly being TRBD1 (5 bases). Sequencing used PBMCs or T cells enriched from blood (not recorded which). The sequence was obtained from a woman in her thirties or forties who had recovered from COVID-19. The CDR3 bases are TGTGCCAGTAGTATTTATCAGGGGAACACCGGGGAGCTGTTTTTT. Encoded protein: CASSIYQGNTGELFF.